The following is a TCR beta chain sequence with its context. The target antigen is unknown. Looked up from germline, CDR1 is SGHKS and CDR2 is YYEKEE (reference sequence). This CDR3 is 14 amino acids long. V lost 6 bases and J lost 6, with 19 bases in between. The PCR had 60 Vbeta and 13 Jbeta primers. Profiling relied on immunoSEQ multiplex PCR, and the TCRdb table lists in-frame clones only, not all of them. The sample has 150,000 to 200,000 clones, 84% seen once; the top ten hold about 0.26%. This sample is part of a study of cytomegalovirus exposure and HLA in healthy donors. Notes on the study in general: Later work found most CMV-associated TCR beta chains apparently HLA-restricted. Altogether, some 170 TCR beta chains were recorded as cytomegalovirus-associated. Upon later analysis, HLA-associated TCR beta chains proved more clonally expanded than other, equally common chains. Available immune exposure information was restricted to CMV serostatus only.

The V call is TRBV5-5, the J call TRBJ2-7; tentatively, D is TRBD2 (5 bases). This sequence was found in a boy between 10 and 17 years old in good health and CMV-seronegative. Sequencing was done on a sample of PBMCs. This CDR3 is CASTLATPSTEQYF. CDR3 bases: TGTGCCAGCACCCTAGCAACCCCTAGCACCGAGCAGTACTTC.